This entry describes one T cell receptor (beta chain). This clone was found a few times. The antigen it recognizes is unknown. Nothing much larger sits one base from this clone, and base qualities are not available. From cysteine to phenylalanine, the CDR3 is 13 amino acids long. The sequence is cut down to CDR3 DNA, 39 bases in frame from base 1. V drops 1 base and J drops 4 bases, leaving 8 bases in between. The immunoSEQ Assay, a bias-controlled multiplex PCR, was used to amplify TCRbeta CDR3 regions from genomic DNA. In the paper's pipeline: The number of nucleated cells in each sample was estimated from the amplification of reference gene primers within the assay. To quantify the absolute abundance of each unique TCRbeta CDR3 rearrangement, sequence reads were collapsed and filtered. For each sample, productive Simpson clonality was calculated by taking the square root of Simpson's diversity index across productive rearrangements. TCRdb carries this immuneACCESS record with in-frame sequences only. Its versions omit some clonotypes, under half of them owing to an unresolved V gene in the studies checked, with the rest unexplained. The DNA gave D and trimming, while V, J and clone size come from that table. The sample table lists under 85,000 clones, more than 70% of them with a count of one. Of the sample, 5.3% is held by the ten largest clones.

The data belong to a study of blood T cell repertoires in COVID-19 (TCRdb year 2020). About the full investigation: The collaborator samples originated in the United States, Italy and Spain and spanned the acute and convalescent phases of COVID-19. The prospective study material was composed of cDNA or gDNA derived from T cells, B-cell-depleted T cells, or PBMCs. Subjects who had been exposed to COVID-19, were actively infected with it, or had recovered from it provided the deeply sampled blood TCRbeta repertoires that made up the dataset. The repertoires were made available in a free public database intended to serve as a resource for research on the immune response to SARS-CoV-2. The samples were drawn from two sources: the first 160 participants of the ongoing ImmuneRACE study, and over 950 subjects contributed by 6 global collaborators. Sample metadata almost always included a de-identified subject ID, COVID-19 status, age in years and sex. HLA class I and class II types, where available, came from metadata supplied by the sample provider rather than from assay-based typing. Paper-wide results and their limitations: The amount of clinical and demographic metadata varied by source and participant and was provided uncurated.

Each collaborating institution followed its own protocols to collect whole blood in K2EDTA tubes. For TCRbeta analysis, collaborators shipped samples as frozen whole blood, isolated PBMCs, or DNA extracted from either of those sample types. The source material was peripheral blood. The TCR comes from a man in his fifties with active COVID-19. The sequence joins TRBV12-3 or TRBV12-4 to TRBJ2-7; the D gene cannot be named for sure. CDR3 protein: CASSLGHRYEQYF. Here is the DNA: TGTGCCAGCAGTTTAGGGCACCGATACGAGCAGTACTTC.